The clone carrying this TCR beta chain was seen at least ten times. Trimming cost V 5 bases and J 3 bases, with 22 bases left between them. Germline assignment: CDR1 SEHNR and CDR2 FQNEAQ (reference sequence). The CDR3 spans 17 residues. This entry belongs to a study of human T cells and chemical hapten exposure. The time point here: patch test 1, 2 weeks after DPC sensitization. Treatment noted: therapeutic diphenylcyclopropenone sensitization with weekly scalp DPC. Patches went on only after blood had been drawn each time. For the library, individual cDNA molecules each received unique molecular identifiers. TCRdb re-derived calls from the RACE reads in MiXCR, one entry per CDR3 protein. The table includes 75,000 to 100,000 distinct CDR3 sequences, 12% detected once.

The receptor was derived from a woman aged 60 to 75 with alopecia areata. Some clones in this sample may be carry-over from other donors' samples. The chain is built from TRBV7-9 and TRBJ1-1; D unclear. Sample: whole blood, taken in connection with sensitization to the hapten diphenylcyclopropenone (DPC). The chain's CDR3 is CASSPLGYTPRDTEAFF. In DNA, the CDR3 is TGTGCCAGCAGCCCCCTGGGGTACACACCCCGTGACACTGAAGCTTTCTTT.